These 7 T cell receptor beta chains share one sample of origin, sequenced in a study of CD8 T cells in ankylosing spondylitis. TCRdb re-called the 5' RACE reads through MiXCR, storing one row per CDR3 protein. The sample has 340,000 or so distinct CDR3 sequences, approximately 15% seen once; the top ten hold 1.1%. Sequencing was done on a sample of blood, either unsorted or a sorted T cell fraction (not recorded which). The receptors come from a male donor with ankylosing spondylitis or in good health (not recorded which).

Concerning this clonotype itself: The junction departs from the called germline gene at one end, perhaps through a read error. This rearrangement joins TRBV5-1 to TRBJ2-1; D possibly uses TRBD1 or TRBD2 (5 bases each). The CDR3 is 14 residues long. From germline, CDR1 is SGHRS and CDR2 YFSETQ. CDR3 amino acids: CASSAGLGRGELFF. The CDR3 region has the DNA TGCGCCAGCAGCGCAGGACTTGGAAGGGGTGAGCTGTTCTTC.

This clonotype has just a few counts. V usage is TRBV7-9 and J usage is TRBJ2-1; D could derive from TRBD1 or TRBD2 (5 bases each). The CDR3 contains 12 residues. From germline, CDR1 is SEHNR and CDR2 FQNEAQ (reference sequence). V lost 6 bases, J lost 9 bases, and 12 bases lay in between. For the CDR3, the DNA is TGTGCCAGCAGTTTCATTGGGGGTGAGCAGTTCTTC. This gives the protein CASSFIGGEQFF.

J is TRBJ2-1 and V is TRBV27; TRBD1 or TRBD2 may be the D gene (5 bases each). The germline CDR1 and CDR2 sequences are MNHEY and SMNVEV (reference sequence). Deletions cut 6 bases from V and 2 bases from J, with 14 bases between. The CDR3 extends over 15 amino acids. The CDR3 here is CASRSRDGTYNEQFF. CDR3 DNA: TGTGCCAGCAGATCCCGGGACGGCACCTACAATGAGCAGTTCTTC.

This clonotype was seen a few times. The gene calls are TRBV9 and TRBJ1-1, with 7 bases identical to TRBD1. CDR3 size: 15 residues. V was pared by 4 bases and J by 5 bases, with 11 bases of the junction left unmatched. Germline CDR1 SGDLS, CDR2 YYNGEE. The CDR3 DNA is TGTGCCAGCAGCCCCCGACAGGGAGAGGAAACTGAAGCTTTCTTT. This encodes CASSPRQGEETEAFF.

This clonotype was seen only a few times. Here the CDR3 DNA reads TGTGCCATCAGTTTTCCAACCGGGGAGCTGTTTTTT. Translation: CAISFPTGELFF. This chain joins TRBV10-3 and TRBJ2-2; no clear D. There are 12 residues in the CDR3. CDR1 is ENHRY and CDR2 is SYGVKD in the germline V gene. The V end lost 5 bases, the J end lost 5 bases, and 6 bases lay between the germline ends.

This clonotype has more than one count but fewer than ten. CDR3 sequence: CASSQDRGQGGKTQYF. CDR3 sequence (DNA): TGTGCCAGCAGCCAAGACAGGGGACAGGGGGGGAAGACCCAGTACTTC. This sequence joins TRBV4-2 and TRBJ2-5; 11 bases align to TRBD1. The CDR3 sequence is 16 residues long. The germline V gene has CDR1 LGHNA and CDR2 YNFKEQ. V dropped 0 bases and J dropped 6; count of bases not matched to a gene: 6.

The J gene is TRBJ1-6, the V gene TRBV14, with D unresolved. Trimming removed 1 base from V and 14 bases from J, with 9 bases in between. Germline V gene data show CDR1 as SGHDN and CDR2 as FVKESK. The CDR3 extends over 12 amino acids. In DNA form, the CDR3 reads TGTGCCAGCAGCCAAGCCGGTCGCGCCCTCCACTTT. This translates into CASSQAGRALHF.